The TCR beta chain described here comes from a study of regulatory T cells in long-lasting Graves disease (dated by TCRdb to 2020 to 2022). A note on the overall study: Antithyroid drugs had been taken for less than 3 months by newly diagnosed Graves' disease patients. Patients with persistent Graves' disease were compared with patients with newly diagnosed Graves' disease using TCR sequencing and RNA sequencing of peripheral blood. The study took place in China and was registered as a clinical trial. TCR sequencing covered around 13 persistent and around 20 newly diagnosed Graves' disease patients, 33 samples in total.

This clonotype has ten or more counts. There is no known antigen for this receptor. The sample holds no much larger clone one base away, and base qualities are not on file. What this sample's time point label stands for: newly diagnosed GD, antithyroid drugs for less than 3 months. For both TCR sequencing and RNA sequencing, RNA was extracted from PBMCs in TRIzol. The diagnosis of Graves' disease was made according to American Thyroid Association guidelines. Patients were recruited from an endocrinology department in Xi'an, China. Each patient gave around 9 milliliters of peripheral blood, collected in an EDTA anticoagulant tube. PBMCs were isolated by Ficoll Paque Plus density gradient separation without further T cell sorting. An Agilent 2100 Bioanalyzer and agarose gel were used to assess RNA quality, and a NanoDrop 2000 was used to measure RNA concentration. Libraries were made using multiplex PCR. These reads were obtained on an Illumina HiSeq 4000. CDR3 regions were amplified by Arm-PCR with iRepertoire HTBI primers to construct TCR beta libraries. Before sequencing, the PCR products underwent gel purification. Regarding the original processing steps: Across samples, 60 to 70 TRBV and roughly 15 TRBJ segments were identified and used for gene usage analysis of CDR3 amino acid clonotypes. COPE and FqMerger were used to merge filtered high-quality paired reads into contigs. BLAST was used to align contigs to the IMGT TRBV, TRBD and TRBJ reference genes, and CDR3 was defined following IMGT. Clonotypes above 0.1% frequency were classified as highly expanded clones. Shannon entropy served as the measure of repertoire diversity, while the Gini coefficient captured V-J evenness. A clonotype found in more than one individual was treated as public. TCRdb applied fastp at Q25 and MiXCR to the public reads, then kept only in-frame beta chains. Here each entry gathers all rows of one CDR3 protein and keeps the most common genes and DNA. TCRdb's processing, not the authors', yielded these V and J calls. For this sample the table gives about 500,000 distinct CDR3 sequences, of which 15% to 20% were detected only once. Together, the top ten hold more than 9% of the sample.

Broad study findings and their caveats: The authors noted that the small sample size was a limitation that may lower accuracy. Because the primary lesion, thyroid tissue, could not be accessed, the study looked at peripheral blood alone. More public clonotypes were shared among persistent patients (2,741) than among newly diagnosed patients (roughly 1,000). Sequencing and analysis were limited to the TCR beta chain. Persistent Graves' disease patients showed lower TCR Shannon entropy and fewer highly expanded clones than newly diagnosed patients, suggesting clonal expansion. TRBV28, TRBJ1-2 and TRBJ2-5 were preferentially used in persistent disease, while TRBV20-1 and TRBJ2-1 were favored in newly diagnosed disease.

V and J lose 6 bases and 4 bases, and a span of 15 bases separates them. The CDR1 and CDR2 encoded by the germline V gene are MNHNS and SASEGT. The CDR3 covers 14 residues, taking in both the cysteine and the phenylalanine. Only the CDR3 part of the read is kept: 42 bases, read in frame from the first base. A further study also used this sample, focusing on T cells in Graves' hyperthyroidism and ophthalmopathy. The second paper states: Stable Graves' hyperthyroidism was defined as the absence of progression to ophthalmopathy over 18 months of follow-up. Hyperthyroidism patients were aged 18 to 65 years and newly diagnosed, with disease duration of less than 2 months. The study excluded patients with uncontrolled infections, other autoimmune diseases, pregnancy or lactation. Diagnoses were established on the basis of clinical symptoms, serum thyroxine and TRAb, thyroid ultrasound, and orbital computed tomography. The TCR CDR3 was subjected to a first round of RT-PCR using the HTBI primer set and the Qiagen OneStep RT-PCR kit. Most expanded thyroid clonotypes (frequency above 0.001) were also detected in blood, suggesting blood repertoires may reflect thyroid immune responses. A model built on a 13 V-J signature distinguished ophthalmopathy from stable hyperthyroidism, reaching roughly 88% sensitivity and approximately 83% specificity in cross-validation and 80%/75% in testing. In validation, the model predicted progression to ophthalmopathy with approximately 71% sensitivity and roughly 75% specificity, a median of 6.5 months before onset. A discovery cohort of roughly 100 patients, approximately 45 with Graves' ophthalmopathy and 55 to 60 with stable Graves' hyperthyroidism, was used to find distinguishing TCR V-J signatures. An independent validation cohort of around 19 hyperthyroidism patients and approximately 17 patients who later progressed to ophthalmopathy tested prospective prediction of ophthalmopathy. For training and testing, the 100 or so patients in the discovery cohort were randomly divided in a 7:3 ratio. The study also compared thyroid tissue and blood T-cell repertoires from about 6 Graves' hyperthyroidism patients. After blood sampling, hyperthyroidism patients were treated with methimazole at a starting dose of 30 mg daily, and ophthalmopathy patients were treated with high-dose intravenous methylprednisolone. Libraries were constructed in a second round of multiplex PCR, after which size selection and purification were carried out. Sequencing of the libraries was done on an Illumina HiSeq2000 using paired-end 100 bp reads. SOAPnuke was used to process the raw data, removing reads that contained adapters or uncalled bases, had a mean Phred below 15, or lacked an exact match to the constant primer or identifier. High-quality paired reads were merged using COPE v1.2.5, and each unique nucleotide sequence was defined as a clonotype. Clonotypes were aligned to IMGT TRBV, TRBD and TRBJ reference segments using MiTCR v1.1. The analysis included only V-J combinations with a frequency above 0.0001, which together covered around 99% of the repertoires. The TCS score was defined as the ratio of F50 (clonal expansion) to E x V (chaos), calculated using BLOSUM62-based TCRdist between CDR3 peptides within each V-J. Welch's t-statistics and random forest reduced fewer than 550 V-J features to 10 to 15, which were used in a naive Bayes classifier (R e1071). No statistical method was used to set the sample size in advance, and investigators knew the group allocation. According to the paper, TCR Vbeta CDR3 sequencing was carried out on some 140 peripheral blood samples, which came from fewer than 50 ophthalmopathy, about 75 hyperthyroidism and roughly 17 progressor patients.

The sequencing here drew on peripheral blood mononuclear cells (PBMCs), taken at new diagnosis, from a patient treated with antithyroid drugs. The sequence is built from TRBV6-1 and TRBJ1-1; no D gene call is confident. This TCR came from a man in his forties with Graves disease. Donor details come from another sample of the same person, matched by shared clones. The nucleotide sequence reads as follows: TGTGCCAGCAGACGATTCGAGGCGAGCACTGAAGCTTTCTTT. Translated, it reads CASRRFEASTEAFF.